This T cell receptor beta chain was identified during a study of blood T cell repertoires in COVID-19 (dated by TCRdb to the early 2020s). For the wider study: The collaborator samples originated in the United States, Italy and Spain and spanned the acute and convalescent phases of COVID-19. Deeply sampled blood TCRbeta repertoires from subjects exposed to, actively infected with, or recovered from COVID-19 were included in the dataset. A de-identified subject ID, COVID-19 status, age in years and sex were almost always included in the sample metadata. The samples were drawn from the first 160 participants of the ongoing ImmuneRACE study and from 950 to 1,500 subjects provided by 6 global collaborators. The repertoires were released in a freely available public database intended as a resource for research on the immune response to SARS-CoV-2. The prospective study material was composed of cDNA or gDNA derived from T cells, B-cell-depleted T cells, or PBMCs. HLA class I and class II types, where available, came from metadata supplied by the sample provider rather than from assay-based typing. Results the study describes overall, beyond this receptor: How much clinical and demographic metadata was included differed by source and by participant, and the metadata was provided uncurated.

The CDR3, from cysteine to phenylalanine, totals 16 residues. Left in the record is the CDR3 DNA by itself, 48 bases read in frame from the first base. The germline V gene encodes CDR1 SGHTA and CDR2 FQGNSA. The V end gives up 0 bases and the J end 1 base, leaving 5 bases in the junction not matched to a gene. The immunoSEQ Assay, a bias-controlled multiplex PCR, was used to amplify TCRbeta CDR3 regions from genomic DNA. In the original analysis: The number of nucleated cells in each sample was estimated from the amplification of reference gene primers within the assay. To quantify the absolute abundance of each unique TCRbeta CDR3 rearrangement, sequence reads were collapsed and filtered. Productive Simpson clonality was computed per sample as the square root of Simpson's diversity index over productive rearrangements. Imported from immuneACCESS, the table was reduced by TCRdb to in-frame sequences with V and J called. These copies leave out some clones; in studies compared against another copy, an unresolved V gene accounts for under half, and the cause of the remainder is not known. D and trimming come from the DNA, and the V and J calls and clone size come from that table. The sample data list around 56,000 clones, and 60% to 80% of these were observed just once. The ten largest clones capture more than 2.5% of the sample.

With respect to this clone: Its binding antigen is unknown. Nothing much larger sits one base from this clone, and base qualities are not available.

The collaborating institutions used their own protocols to collect whole blood in K2EDTA tubes. For TCRbeta analysis, collaborators shipped samples as frozen whole blood, isolated PBMCs, or DNA extracted from either of those sample types. Sequencing input: peripheral blood. The TCR comes from a man in his fifties or sixties with acute or convalescent COVID-19. The chain is assembled from TRBV7-2 and TRBJ2-7, with TRBD2 identical over 8 junction bases. The CDR3 region reads CASSLAPTSASYEQYF. Here is the DNA: TGTGCCAGCAGCTTAGCGCCGACTAGCGCGTCCTACGAGCAGTACTTC.